The sequence of this T cell receptor (beta chain) was determined in a study of OX40 agonist ivuxolimab in advanced cancers. Background on the whole study: Ivuxolimab was an agonistic, fully human IgG2 monoclonal antibody directed against OX40 (CD134), a costimulatory receptor. Peripheral TCRbeta sequencing was intended to test whether TCR sequence diversity was altered and clonal T-cell expansion was caused by ivuxolimab. Of the roughly 52 dose-escalation patients, hepatocellular carcinoma was present in about 20, melanoma in some 15, renal cell carcinoma in 9 and head and neck cancer in 9. In the dose-escalation cohort, 75% to 90% of patients were male, and the mean age was 60 years with a range of roughly 20 to 85. Patients were allowed to have had prior anti-PD-1, anti-PD-L1 or anti-CTLA-4 therapy, and 30% to 50% of the dose-escalation patients had previously received checkpoint inhibitors. Partial responses were achieved by three dose-escalation patients, of whom one had hepatocellular carcinoma and two had cutaneous melanoma. The paper describes the monotherapy dose-escalation part (N of about 47 patients) of the phase I trial of ivuxolimab. Intravenous ivuxolimab was administered to patients every 2 weeks at six dose levels: 0.01, 0.1, 0.3, 1.5, 3 and 10 mg/kg.

Trimming removed 4 bases from V and 6 bases from J; the gene matches leave 2 bases unexplained. The CDR3 holds 13 amino acids from the cysteine to the phenylalanine. This entry keeps only the CDR3 DNA: 39 bases, framed from base 1. Sequences SGHVS (CDR1) and FNYEAQ (CDR2) are obtained from the germline V gene. For sequencing of the TCRbeta CDR3 region, genomic DNA was extracted from the sorted cells. The immunoSEQ Assay was used to sequence the TCRbeta CDR3 regions. This immuneACCESS table, as held by TCRdb, lists in-frame sequences with V and J called but not all clones. Of the missing ones, under half trace to an unresolved V gene in checked studies; the others have no known cause. Here the sample has about 31,000 clones; 88% occur a single time. 58% of the sample is held by the ten biggest clonotypes. What the study reported, not specific to this receptor: Low levels of normalized T-cell clonal expansion were also seen in some nonresponding patients. Partial responders in the 0.1-3.0 mg/kg groups had among the lowest normalized peripheral clonal expansion, especially among CD8+ T cells. Clonal expansion of both CD4+ and CD8+ blood T cells was observed from baseline to week 6 at doses 0.1 to 3.0 mg/kg. Antigen specificity was not determined for the clonally expanded peripheral T cells. On average, CD8+ T cells showed more expanded clones than CD4+ T cells after ivuxolimab.

Patients with a history of autoimmune disease or receiving systemic immunosuppression were excluded from the trial. In every dose cohort, peripheral blood was drawn for TCR sequencing at baseline, cycle 4 day 1, and cycle 7 day 1. Samples came from an open-label, multicenter, first-in-human phase I dose-escalation trial of ivuxolimab. Adults with locally advanced or metastatic head and neck squamous cell, hepatocellular, melanoma or renal cell carcinoma were enrolled in the trial. Before TCR sequencing, CD4+ and CD8+ T cells were separately sorted from peripheral blood. A note on this clone: Its antigen remains unidentified. Base qualities are not recorded, but no much larger clone differs from it by a single base.

Material: CD4+ or CD8+ T cells sorted from blood, obtained in a trial of the OX40 agonist ivuxolimab. The clonotype originates from an adult with an advanced solid tumor such as melanoma, head and neck, liver or kidney cancer. This chain joins TRBV7-6 to TRBJ1-2; TRBD1 lines up with 10 middle nucleotides. CDR3 loop: CASSSDRGDGYTF. The DNA sequence is TGTGCCAGCAGCTCGGACAGGGGGGATGGCTACACCTTC.